Described below is a single TCR beta chain sequence and its context. This entry is derived from a study of T cell responses to AZD1222 COVID-19 vaccine. Trimming cost V 6 bases and J 4 bases, with 15 bases left between them. The CDR3 runs 15 residues. The germline gives CDR1 LNHNV, CDR2 YYDKDF (reference sequence). Using immunoSEQ multiplex PCR, the repertoire was profiled, and TCRdb retains in-frame clones only, with some absent. The sample has over 110,000 clones, 80% to 95% seen once. The sample consisted of peripheral blood, taken on day 0 of AZD1222 vaccination. The rearrangement links TRBV15 to TRBJ1-4; TRBD1 might be the D (6 bases). The source of this sequence is an adult in good health. The chain's CDR3 is CATRMVGGRNEKLFF. The CDR3 region has the DNA TGTGCCACCAGAATGGTCGGGGGGCGTAATGAAAAACTGTTTTTT.